The 14 T cell receptor beta chains presented below share a single source sample, sequenced in a study of blood T cell repertoires in COVID-19. This table comes from immunoSEQ multiplex PCR, and its TCRdb copy is limited to in-frame clones, with some not included. The repertoire holds tens of thousands of clones, with 70% to 90% as singletons. Sequencing used peripheral blood. These receptors all stem from a woman older than 75 with acute or convalescent COVID-19.

The chain couples TRBV5-1 to TRBJ2-4; 10 nucleotides agree with TRBD1. The CDR3 has 19 residues. Per germline, CDR1 SGHRS and CDR2 YFSETQ. The V and J ends lost 4 bases and 1 base, in that order; junction bases with no gene match: 14. The CDR3 reads CASSPAGTGAFGAKNIQYF. The CDR3 nucleotides read TGCGCCAGCAGCCCAGCAGGGACAGGGGCCTTTGGGGCCAAAAACATTCAGTACTTC.

This clone was found a few times. This sequence joins TRBV18 and TRBJ2-1; tentatively, D is TRBD1 (6 bases). The CDR3 has 18 residues. Germline CDR1 is KGHSH and CDR2 is LQKENI. With 1 base removed from V and 4 bases from J, the gap between germline ends came to 20 bases. The CDR3 region has the DNA TGTGCCAGCTCACCACTGGTTCCTCGGGACATTACTTACAATGAGCAGTTCTTC. This translates into CASSPLVPRDITYNEQFF. Combining the CDR3 with reference TRBV18 and TRBJ2-1 gives the whole variable domain NAGVMQNPRHLVRRRGQEARLRCSPMKGHSHVYWYRQLPEEGLKFMVYLQKENIIDESGMPKERFSAEFPKEGPSILRIQQVVRGDSAAYFCASSPLVPRDITYNEQFFGPGTRLTVL.

The rearrangement uses TRBV19 and TRBJ1-2; tentative D call: TRBD1 (6 bases). Looked up from germline, CDR1 is LNHDA and CDR2 is SQIVND (reference sequence). V lost 10 bases and J 7 bases, leaving 16 bases between the germline ends. The CDR3 is 12 residues long. Written as DNA, the CDR3 is TGTGCCACTCGGACCTTCAGGGGTGGCTACACCTTC. Translating gives CATRTFRGGYTF.

The rearrangement joins TRBV13 to TRBJ2-3, with TRBD2 identical over 8 bases. Germline V gene sequence: CDR1 PRHDT, CDR2 FYEKMQ (reference sequence). The CDR3 sequence is 16 residues long. J was trimmed by 0 bases and V by 5 bases; bases with no gene match: 7. CDR3 residues: CASSQISGASTDTQYF. In DNA form, the CDR3 reads TGTGCCAGCAGCCAAATTAGCGGGGCGAGCACAGATACGCAGTATTTT.

The chain employs TRBV7-8 and TRBJ1-4, with no clear D. Germline CDR1 SGHVS, CDR2 FQNEAQ. V was cut by 5 bases and J by 8 bases, with 15 bases left in between. This CDR3 has 14 residues. The CDR3 nucleotides read TGTGCCAGCAGCCTGGGGAGGGCTGAAGAAAAACTGTTTTTT. This sequence encodes CASSLGRAEEKLFF.

The gene calls are TRBV4-1 and TRBJ2-7; 11 nucleotides agree with TRBD1. This CDR3 region has 16 residues. The germline V gene encodes CDR1 MGHRA and CDR2 YSYEKL. J lost 1 base, V lost 3 bases, and 5 bases had no gene match. The CDR3 DNA follows: TGCGCCAGCAGCCAGGGGGACAGGGGGACTTCCTACGAGCAGTACTTC. Translating it yields CASSQGDRGTSYEQYF.

The genes are TRBV5-6 and TRBJ1-1; TRBD1 is a possible D gene (6 bases). This CDR3 has 15 amino acids. V was pared by 3 bases and J by 5 bases, with 17 bases between. Germline V gene data show CDR1 as SGHDT and CDR2 as YYEEEE. The CDR3: CASSSTDRRGTEAFF. DNA for the CDR3: TGTGCCAGCAGCTCCACCGACAGGCGAGGGACTGAAGCTTTCTTT.

This sequence joins TRBV28 and TRBJ2-7, with D perhaps TRBD2 (5 bases). The length of the CDR3 is 12 residues. The V and J ends lost 4 bases and 7 bases respectively, with 11 bases between them. CDR1 is MDHEN and CDR2 is SYDVKM in the germline V gene. The chain's CDR3 is CASSSVEGEQYF. The DNA for the CDR3 is TGTGCCAGCAGTTCCGTCGAGGGAGAGCAGTACTTC.

The rearrangement joins TRBV28 to TRBJ1-5, with D possibly TRBD1 on 6 matching bases. The germline V gene encodes CDR1 MDHEN and CDR2 SYDVKM. Trimming took 7 bases from V and 3 from J, leaving 16 bases between them. The CDR3 sequence is 15 residues long. CDR3 DNA: TGTGCCAGCACCCCCCAGACAGGAGTCAATCAGCCCCAGCATTTT. Protein sequence: CASTPQTGVNQPQHF.

The gene calls are TRBV24-1 and TRBJ2-1, with D possibly TRBD1 on 6 matching bases. V shed 4 bases and J shed 6 bases, with 12 bases lying between them. The germline V gene encodes CDR1 KGHDR and CDR2 SFDVKD. CDR3 size: 14 residues. CDR3 sequence reads: CATSESGQLNEQFF. The CDR3 DNA reads as TGTGCCACCAGTGAATCCGGACAGCTCAATGAGCAGTTCTTC.

This clone was detected once. The chain carries TRBV5-5 and TRBJ1-2, with TRBD1 as a possible D gene (6 bases). Germline loops: CDR1 SGHKS, CDR2 YYEKEE (reference sequence). V dropped 4 bases and J dropped 4 bases, with 14 bases sitting between them. The CDR3 spans 14 residues. The CDR3 bases are TGTGCCAGCAGCATCGTACAGGGCGCCTATGGCTACACCTTC. This sequence encodes CASSIVQGAYGYTF.

This clone was seen a single time. CDR3 sequence (DNA): TGCGCCAGCAGCGTAGTAGCGGGGGGTAACACCGGGGAGCTGTTTTTT. Encoded protein: CASSVVAGGNTGELFF. The rearrangement uses TRBV4-3 and TRBJ2-2; 10 positions match TRBD2. With V trimmed by 5 bases and J by 2 bases, 5 bases remained unmatched. CDR3 length: 16 residues. CDR1 is LGHNA and CDR2 is YSLEER in the germline V gene.

This chain's CDR3 is CASSPRGVSTDTQYF. The CDR3 bases are TGTGCCAGCTCACCCCGGGGAGTTAGCACAGATACGCAGTATTTT. J is TRBJ2-3 and V is TRBV18, with D tentatively TRBD2 (5 bases). The length of the CDR3 is 15 residues. Germline V gene lookup returns CDR1 KGHSH and CDR2 LQKENI. Trimming removed 3 bases at V and 0 bases at J, with 10 bases between.

This clone has only one observation. The genes are TRBV19 and TRBJ1-6; D not certain. V was clipped by 3 bases and J by 8 bases, with 8 bases between them. Germline V CDR1 and CDR2: LNHDA, SQIVND (reference sequence). This CDR3 spans 13 amino acids. CDR3 bases: TGTGCCAGTAGTATTAACGGAGATTCACCCCTCCACTTT. Translated, it gives CASSINGDSPLHF.